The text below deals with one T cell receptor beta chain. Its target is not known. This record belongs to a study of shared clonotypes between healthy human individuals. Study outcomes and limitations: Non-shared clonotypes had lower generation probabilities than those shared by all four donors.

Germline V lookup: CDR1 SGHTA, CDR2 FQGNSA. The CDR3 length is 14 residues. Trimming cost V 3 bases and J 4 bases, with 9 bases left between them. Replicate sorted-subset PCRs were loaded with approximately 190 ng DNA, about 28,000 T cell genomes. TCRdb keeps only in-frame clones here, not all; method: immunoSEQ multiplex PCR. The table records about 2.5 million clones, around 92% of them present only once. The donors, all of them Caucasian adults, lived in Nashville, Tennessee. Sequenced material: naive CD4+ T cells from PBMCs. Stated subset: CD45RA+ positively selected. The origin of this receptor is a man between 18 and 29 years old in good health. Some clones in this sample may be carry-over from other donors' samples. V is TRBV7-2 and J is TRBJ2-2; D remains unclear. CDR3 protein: CASSLDRATGELFF. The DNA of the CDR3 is TGTGCCAGCAGCTTGGATAGGGCCACCGGGGAGCTGTTTTTT.